A single sample gave rise to the 21 T cell receptor beta chains below, sequenced in a study of CD8 T cells in ankylosing spondylitis. TCRdb fed the 5' RACE reads into MiXCR, producing one record per CDR3 protein. The sample includes about 130,000 distinct CDR3 sequences, approximately 14% of them seen just once. Sample: blood, either unsorted or a sorted T cell fraction (not recorded which). Receptors originate from a female donor with ankylosing spondylitis or in good health (not recorded which).

This clonotype was found many times. The V gene is TRBV29-1, the J gene TRBJ2-5, with a weak D call TRBD1 (5 bases). Germline V gives CDR1 SQVTM, CDR2 ANQGSEA. This CDR3 contains 12 residues. The V gene lost 7 bases and the J gene lost 7 bases, with 16 bases spanning the gap. The CDR3 nucleotides read TGCAGCGCCACAGGTCTGGTGGGGACCCAGTACTTC. Amino acids: CSATGLVGTQYF. The complete variable domain, with remaining parts taken from reference TRBV29-1 and TRBJ2-5, reads SAVISQKPSRDICQRGTSLTIQCQVDSQVTMMFWYRQQPGQSLTLIATANQGSEATYESGFVIDKFPISRPNLTFSTLTVSNMSPEDSSIYLCSATGLVGTQYFGPGTRLLVL.

There are many counts of this clonotype. The chain is built from TRBV11-2 and TRBJ2-7; D remains unclear. The germline CDR1 and CDR2 sequences are SGHAT and FQNNGV. The CDR3 has 13 residues. V was trimmed by 4 bases and J by 1 base, leaving 8 bases between them. The CDR3 DNA sequence: TGTGCCAGCAGCTCCGAGACGTCCTACGAGCAGTACTTC. It is translated as CASSSETSYEQYF. Supplemented by reference TRBV11-2 and TRBJ2-7, the full variable domain reads EAGVAQSPRYKIIEKRQSVAFWCNPISGHATLYWYQQILGQGPKLLIQFQNNGVVDDSQLPKDRFSAERLKGVDSTLKIQPAKLEDSAVYLCASSSETSYEQYFGPGTRLTVT.

Concerning this clonotype itself: Given a much more abundant clone one base away, this may be a read error. V gene TRBV20-1 combines with J gene TRBJ1-3, with a tentative D call TRBD1 (5 bases). CDR3 length: 13 amino acids. Looked up from germline, CDR1 is DFQATT and CDR2 is SNEGSKA (reference sequence). The V end was cut by 2 bases, the J end by 8 bases, with 13 bases between. In DNA form, the CDR3 reads TGCAGTGCTAGACCAGGGACCGGATACACCATATATTTT. It codes for CSARPGTGYTIYF.

The chain carries TRBV19 and TRBJ2-1; D might be TRBD2 (5 bases). Trimming took off 6 bases at V and 4 bases at J, with 13 bases between the two ends. CDR1 LNHDA and CDR2 SQIVND come from the germline V gene (reference sequence). This CDR3 has 14 amino acids. CDR3 protein: CASSSGRTYNEQFF. The CDR3 DNA sequence: TGTGCCAGTAGCAGCGGACGAACTTACAATGAGCAGTTCTTC. Combining the CDR3 with reference TRBV19 and TRBJ2-1 gives the whole variable domain DGGITQSPKYLFRKEGQNVTLSCEQNLNHDAMYWYRQDPGQGLRLIYYSQIVNDFQKGDIAEGYSVSREKKESFPLTVTSAQKNPTAFYLCASSSGRTYNEQFFGPGTRLTVL.

This clonotype was seen at least ten times. The chain links TRBV9 to TRBJ1-1; tentatively, D is TRBD1 (5 bases). Germline V gives CDR1 SGDLS, CDR2 YYNGEE. The CDR3 sequence is 13 residues long. Trimming removed 4 bases at V and 11 bases at J, with 18 bases between. CDR3 in DNA: TGTGCCAGCAGCCTTGGGGGGGAGAGTGTGGCTTTCTTT. It is translated as CASSLGGESVAFF.

This chain uses TRBV5-1 with TRBJ1-1; D remains ambiguous. V lost 0 bases and J lost 3, with 12 bases in between. Germline V gives CDR1 SGHRS, CDR2 YFSETQ. The CDR3 is 15 residues long. CDR3 DNA: TGCGCCAGCAGCTTGGAATTAAGGGCGTACACTGAAGCTTTCTTT. It translates to CASSLELRAYTEAFF. The entire variable domain, with the rest obtained from reference TRBV5-1 and TRBJ1-1, is as follows: KAGVTQTPRYLIKTRGQQVTLSCSPISGHRSVSWYQQTPGQGLQFLFEYFSETQRNKGNFPGRFSGRQFSNSRSEMNVSTLELGDSALYLCASSLELRAYTEAFFGQGTRLTVV.

This clonotype was seen many times. The chain combines TRBV7-9 with TRBJ2-1; 9 bases are shared with TRBD2. Germline CDR1 and CDR2: SEHNR and FQNEAQ (reference sequence). The CDR3 totals 15 residues. Unmatched junction bases numbered 4, after V lost 5 bases and J lost 2 bases. CDR3 amino acids: CASSRSGGPYNEQFF. For the CDR3, the DNA is TGTGCCAGCAGCCGTAGCGGGGGCCCCTACAATGAGCAGTTCTTC.

The table lists this clonotype with a few counts. The CDR3 sequence: CASSFGSAEQYF. In nucleotides, the CDR3 is TGTGCCAGCAGTTTCGGGTCCGCCGAGCAGTACTTC. V usage is TRBV12-3 or TRBV12-4 and J usage is TRBJ2-7; D not certain. Trimming shortened V by 3 bases and J by 6 bases, and 9 bases separated the two germline ends. This CDR3 comprises 12 residues.

The genes are TRBV19 and TRBJ1-2, with 8 positions matching TRBD1. Germline V CDR1 and CDR2: LNHDA, SQIVND (reference sequence). The CDR3 sequence is 13 residues long. The V and J ends lost 9 bases and 5 bases, in that order; junction bases with no gene match: 8. Written as DNA, the CDR3 is TGTGCCAGCAGACCGGACAGGGAGTATGGCTACACCTTC. Translation: CASRPDREYGYTF.

The chain combines TRBV11-3 with TRBJ2-5, with 7 bases matching TRBD2. V was pared by 6 bases and J by 1 base, with 5 bases of the junction left unmatched. From germline, CDR1 is SGHNT and CDR2 YENEEA. The CDR3 sequence is 14 residues long. This CDR3 reads CASRLLAVQETQYF. The DNA for the CDR3 is TGTGCCAGCAGGTTGCTAGCGGTCCAAGAGACCCAGTACTTC.

This clonotype was seen at least ten times. The chain combines TRBV15 with TRBJ1-5; D perhaps matches TRBD1 (5 bases). The CDR3 loop spans 15 amino acids. Per germline, CDR1 LNHNV and CDR2 YYDKDF (reference sequence). Between the trimmed V and J ends, which lost 0 bases and 1 base, there was a span of 7 bases. The CDR3 here is CATSRDKGSNQPQHF. CDR3 nucleotide sequence: TGTGCCACCAGCAGAGATAAGGGGAGCAATCAGCCCCAGCATTTT.

The sample holds many counts of this clonotype. The V gene is TRBV5-1, the J gene TRBJ2-7; perhaps TRBD2 as D (5 bases). The CDR3 has 15 amino acids. Trimming left V 4 bases short and J 5 bases short, with 19 bases between. Germline V gene data show CDR1 as SGHRS and CDR2 as YFSETQ. CDR3 sequence: CASSLTDSYVDEQYF. The CDR3 DNA reads as TGCGCCAGCAGCCTAACGGACTCCTACGTGGACGAGCAGTACTTC.

This clonotype appeared a few times. This rearrangement joins TRBV10-3 to TRBJ2-1; 9 nucleotides agree with TRBD1. The germline V gene has CDR1 ENHRY and CDR2 SYGVKD. J gave up 9 bases and V 6 bases, and 9 bases lay outside the gene matches. This CDR3 region has 14 residues. The CDR3 DNA sequence: TGTGCCATCAGCTCACAGGGGGCCGAGGGTGAGCAGTTCTTC. It encodes CAISSQGAEGEQFF.

In regard to this clonotype: The junction does not match germline at one end; this may be a read error. The CDR3 DNA reads TGTGCCAGCAGGCCAGGCTCTGGAAACACCATATATTTC. This sequence encodes CASRPGSGNTIYF. The genes are TRBV28 and TRBJ1-3; D unclear. The CDR3 totals 13 residues. Germline V lookup: CDR1 MDHEN, CDR2 SYDVKM.

The chain links TRBV12-3 or TRBV12-4 to TRBJ1-5, with 9 bases lining up with TRBD1. The CDR3 extends over 15 amino acids. The V segment lost 6 bases and the J segment 6 bases; nucleotides outside the gene matches: 9. The CDR3: CASSRGQGGSQPQHF. The CDR3 coding sequence is TGTGCCAGCAGCCGGGGACAGGGAGGGAGTCAGCCCCAGCATTTT.

The V call is TRBV5-4, the J call TRBJ2-1; 7 bases agree with TRBD1. Trimming cost V 4 bases and J 4 bases; bases outside gene matches: 14. This CDR3 is built from 17 residues. The germline V gene has CDR1 SGHNT and CDR2 YYREEE (reference sequence). In DNA form, the CDR3 reads TGTGCCAGCAGCACAAGGACAGGACAGCATAATTACAATGAGCAGTTCTTC. It is translated as CASSTRTGQHNYNEQFF.

V and J are TRBV6-1 and TRBJ1-6; perhaps TRBD1 as D (6 bases). This CDR3 is 13 amino acids long. Germline lookup yields CDR1 MNHNS and CDR2 SASEGT. Trimming took 1 base from V and 14 from J, leaving 12 bases between them. The CDR3 nucleotides are TGTGCCAGCAGTGAAGAACAGGGAGCATCCCTCCACTTT. Amino acid sequence: CASSEEQGASLHF.

This clonotype came up many times. The junction departs from the called germline gene at one end, perhaps through a read error. The chain is built from TRBV6-5 and TRBJ1-1; unclear D gene. The CDR3 runs 12 residues. The germline V gene encodes CDR1 MNHEY and CDR2 SVGAGI. The CDR3 DNA reads as TGTGCCAGCAGTCACTCCTCAACTGAAGCTTTCTTT. Translating it yields CASSHSSTEAFF.

This clonotype was picked up many times. V usage is TRBV20-1 and J usage is TRBJ1-1; perhaps TRBD1 as D (5 bases). V gave up 3 bases and J gave up 1 base, with 6 bases separating them. This CDR3 has 12 amino acids. The germline gives CDR1 DFQATT, CDR2 SNEGSKA (reference sequence). The CDR3 sequence is CSASGGNTEAFF. As DNA, the CDR3 is TGCAGTGCTAGTGGGGGGAACACTGAAGCTTTCTTT.

This clonotype was found many times. The chain links TRBV7-3 to TRBJ2-1, with D uncertain. The germline CDR1 and CDR2 sequences are SGHTA and FQGTGA. Trimming took 2 bases from V and 4 from J, leaving 9 bases between them. This CDR3 has 14 residues. The CDR3 protein is CASSLLNPYNEQFF. CDR3 bases: TGTGCCAGCAGCTTATTAAACCCTTACAATGAGCAGTTCTTC.

This chain links TRBV5-1 with TRBJ2-1; TRBD1 aligns across 9 bases. V lost 4 bases to trimming and J lost 1 base; unmatched junction nucleotides: 3. This CDR3 region has 15 residues. Germline CDR1 SGHRS, CDR2 YFSETQ. CDR3 region: CASSTGGSSYNEQFF. The CDR3 DNA sequence: TGCGCCAGCAGCACAGGGGGCTCATCCTACAATGAGCAGTTCTTC. Filled out from reference TRBV5-1 and TRBJ2-1, the complete variable domain reads KAGVTQTPRYLIKTRGQQVTLSCSPISGHRSVSWYQQTPGQGLQFLFEYFSETQRNKGNFPGRFSGRQFSNSRSEMNVSTLELGDSALYLCASSTGGSSYNEQFFGPGTRLTVL.